This TCR beta chain appears in the sequencing data of a study of T-cell memory formation after mild COVID-19. Remarks on this clonotype: The antigen is not known.

Points from the study as a whole: Some clones that responded were present in memory (sampled pre-infection), which suggests cross-reactive memory joined. Contracting CD4+ clones were located mainly in CM and EM, and CD8+ clones in EMRA.

CDR1 is MGHRA, CDR2 YSYEKL, per germline. The CDR3 length is 13 residues. V lost 4 bases and J lost 5, with 8 bases in between. MiXCR, applied by TCRdb to the 5' RACE reads, yields one record per CDR3 protein. The sample carries under 70,000 distinct CDR3 sequences, about a tenth recorded once. The chain combines TRBV4-1 with TRBJ1-4, with unresolved D. Source material: PBMCs or a T cell subset sorted from them (not recorded which). This clonotype was obtained from a man younger than 30 who had mild COVID-19 (a few samples of this study predate the infection). Cell type and time point are not known. This CDR3 reads CASSPQPNEKLFF. As DNA, the CDR3 is TGCGCCAGCAGCCCCCAGCCCAATGAAAAACTGTTTTTT.